The T cell receptor (beta chain) described here comes from a study of shared clonotypes between healthy human individuals. Trimming stripped 10 bases from V and 0 bases from J, with 18 bases between. The CDR3 sequence is 15 residues long. Germline-derived CDR1 and CDR2 are WSHSY and SAAADI. On sorted subsets, replicate PCRs used about 200 ng DNA, or tens of thousands of T cell genomes. Repertoires were generated with immunoSEQ multiplex PCR, while TCRdb's copy carries only in-frame clones and drops some. The repertoire holds a few hundred thousand clones, with 96% as singletons. This clone was recorded once.

This TCR was recovered from a man aged 25-40 years in good health. The sample taken for sequencing was memory CD8+ T cells sorted from blood. Noted subset: CD45RO+ cells pooled with CCR7-negative TemRA cells. This chain uses TRBV10-2 with TRBJ1-2; perhaps TRBD1 as D (5 bases). The CDR3 DNA sequence: TGCGCCACCATCGGACCTTGGGGGGCTAACTATGGCTACACCTTC. This gives the protein CATIGPWGANYGYTF.